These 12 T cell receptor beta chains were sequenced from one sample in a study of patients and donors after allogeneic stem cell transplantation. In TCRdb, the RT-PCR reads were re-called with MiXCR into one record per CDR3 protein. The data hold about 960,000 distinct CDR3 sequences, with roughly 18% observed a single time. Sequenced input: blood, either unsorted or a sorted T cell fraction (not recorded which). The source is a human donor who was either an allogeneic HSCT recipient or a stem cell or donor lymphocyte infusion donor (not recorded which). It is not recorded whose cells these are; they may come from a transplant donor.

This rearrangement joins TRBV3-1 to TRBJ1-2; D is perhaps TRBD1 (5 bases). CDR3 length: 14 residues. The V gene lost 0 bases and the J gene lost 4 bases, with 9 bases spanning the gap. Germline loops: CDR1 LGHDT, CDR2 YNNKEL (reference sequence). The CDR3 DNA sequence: TGTGCCAGCAGCCAAGACAGGGCTTTCTATGGCTACACCTTC. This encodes CASSQDRAFYGYTF.

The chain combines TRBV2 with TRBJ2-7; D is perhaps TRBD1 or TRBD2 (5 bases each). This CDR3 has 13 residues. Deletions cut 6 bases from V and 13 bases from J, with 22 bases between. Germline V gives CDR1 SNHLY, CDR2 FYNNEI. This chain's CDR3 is CASSPFARGEYYF. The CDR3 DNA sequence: TGTGCCAGCAGCCCCTTTGCTAGAGGGGAATATTACTTC.

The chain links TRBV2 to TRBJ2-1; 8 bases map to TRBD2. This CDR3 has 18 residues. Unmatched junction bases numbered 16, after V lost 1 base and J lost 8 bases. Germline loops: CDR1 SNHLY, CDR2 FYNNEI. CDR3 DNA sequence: TGTGCCAGCAGTGAAGGGCTAGCGGGCGGAGCCCTTTTCGATGAGCAGTTCTTC. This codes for CASSEGLAGGALFDEQFF.

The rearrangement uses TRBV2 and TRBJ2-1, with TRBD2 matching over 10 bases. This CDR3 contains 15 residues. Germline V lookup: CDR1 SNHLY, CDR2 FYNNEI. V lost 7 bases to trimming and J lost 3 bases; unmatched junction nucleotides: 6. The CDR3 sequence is CASKLAGFGYNEQFF. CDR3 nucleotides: TGTGCCAGCAAACTAGCGGGGTTCGGCTACAATGAGCAGTTCTTC.

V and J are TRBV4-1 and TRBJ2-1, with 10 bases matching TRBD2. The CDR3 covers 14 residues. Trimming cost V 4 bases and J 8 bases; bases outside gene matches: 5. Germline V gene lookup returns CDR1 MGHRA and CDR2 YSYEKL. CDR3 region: CASSPPGLADEQFF. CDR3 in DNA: TGCGCCAGCAGCCCCCCCGGACTAGCGGATGAGCAGTTCTTC.

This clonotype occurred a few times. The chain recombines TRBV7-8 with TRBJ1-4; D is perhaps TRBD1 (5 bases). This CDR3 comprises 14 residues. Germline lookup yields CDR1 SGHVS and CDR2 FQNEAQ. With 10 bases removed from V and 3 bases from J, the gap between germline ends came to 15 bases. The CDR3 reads CATSNGGANEKLFF. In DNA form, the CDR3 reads TGTGCCACCTCGAATGGGGGGGCTAATGAAAAACTGTTTTTT.

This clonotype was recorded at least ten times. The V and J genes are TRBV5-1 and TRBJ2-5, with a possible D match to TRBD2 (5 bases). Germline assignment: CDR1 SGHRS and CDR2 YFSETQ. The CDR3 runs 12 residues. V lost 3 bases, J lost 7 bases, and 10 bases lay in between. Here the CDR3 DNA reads TGCGCCAGCAGCTCGTCCGAGGGGACCCAGTACTTC. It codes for CASSSSEGTQYF.

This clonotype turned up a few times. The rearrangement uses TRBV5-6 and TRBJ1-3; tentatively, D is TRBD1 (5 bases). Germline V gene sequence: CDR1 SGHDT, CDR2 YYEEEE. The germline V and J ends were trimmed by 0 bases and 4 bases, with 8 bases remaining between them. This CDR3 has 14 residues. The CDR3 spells CASSLEGVGNTIYF. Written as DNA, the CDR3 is TGTGCCAGCAGCTTGGAAGGGGTCGGAAACACCATATATTTT.

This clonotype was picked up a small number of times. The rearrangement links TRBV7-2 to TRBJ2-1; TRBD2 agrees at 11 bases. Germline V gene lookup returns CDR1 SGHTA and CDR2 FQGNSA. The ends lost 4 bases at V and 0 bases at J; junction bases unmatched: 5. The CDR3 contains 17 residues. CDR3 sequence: CASSSKLAGASYNEQFF. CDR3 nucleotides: TGTGCCAGCAGCTCTAAACTAGCGGGGGCCTCCTACAATGAGCAGTTCTTC.

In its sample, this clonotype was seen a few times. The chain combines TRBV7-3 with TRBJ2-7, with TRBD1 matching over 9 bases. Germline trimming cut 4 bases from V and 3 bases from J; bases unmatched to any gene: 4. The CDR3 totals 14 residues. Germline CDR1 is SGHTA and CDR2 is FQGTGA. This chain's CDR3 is CASSYDRGGYEQYF. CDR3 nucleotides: TGTGCCAGCAGCTACGACAGGGGGGGCTACGAGCAGTACTTC.

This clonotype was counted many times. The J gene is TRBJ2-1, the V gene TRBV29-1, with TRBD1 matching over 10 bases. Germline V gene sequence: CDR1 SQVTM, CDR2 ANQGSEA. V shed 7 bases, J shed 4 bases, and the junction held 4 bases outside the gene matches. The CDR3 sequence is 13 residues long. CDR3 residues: CSARTGGYNEQFF. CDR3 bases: TGCAGCGCCCGGACAGGGGGGTACAATGAGCAGTTCTTC.

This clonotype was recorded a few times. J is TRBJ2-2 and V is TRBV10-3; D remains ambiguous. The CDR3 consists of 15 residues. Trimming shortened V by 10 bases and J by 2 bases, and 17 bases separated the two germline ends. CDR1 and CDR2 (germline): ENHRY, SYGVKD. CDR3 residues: CATTPGQANTGELFF. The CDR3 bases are TGTGCCACCACCCCCGGGCAGGCAAACACCGGGGAGCTGTTTTTT.